The rows below give T cell receptor beta chains drawn from one sample of a study of blood T cell repertoires in COVID-19. Profiled with immunoSEQ multiplex PCR; TCRdb holds only in-frame clones, not every one. In the table there are about 53,000 clones, just over 85% of which are singletons. The specimen was peripheral blood. The source of these receptors is a man aged 80 or over with acute or convalescent COVID-19. The CDR3 runs from the conserved cysteine through the conserved F or W. Fields, in order: CDR3 DNA, CDR3 protein, J gene, clone size, V gene, D gene. D genes are given only for firm matches. Clone size is not always given. Where it is, it says once, few, many or a class for expanded clones.

CDR3nt: TGTGCCAGCAGGGGGCAGGGGTGGGAGACCCAGTACTTC
CDR3aa: CASRGQGWETQYF
j_gene: TRBJ2-5
abundance: -
v_gene: TRBV27
d_gene: -

CDR3nt: TGTGCCAGCAGCGGGGGGGCCTTGGAGACCCAGTACTTC
CDR3aa: CASSGGALETQYF
j_gene: TRBJ2-5
abundance: -
v_gene: TRBV7-2
d_gene: -

CDR3nt: TGTGCCATCGCCAGGGGGCTAGCGGGGGGCGGTGATACAGATACGCAGTATTTT
CDR3aa: CAIARGLAGGGDTDTQYF
j_gene: TRBJ2-3
abundance: -
v_gene: TRBV10-3
d_gene: TRBD2

CDR3nt: TGTGCCAGCAGTCCGAGAGAGAATGGCTACACCTTC
CDR3aa: CASSPRENGYTF
j_gene: TRBJ1-2
abundance: -
v_gene: TRBV6-5
d_gene: -

CDR3nt: TGTGCCAGCTCACCCGGACAGCTATACTACTCCCGTTATTCACCCCTCCACTTT
CDR3aa: CASSPGQLYYSRYSPLHF
j_gene: TRBJ1-6
abundance: -
v_gene: TRBV18
d_gene: -

CDR3nt: TGTGCCAGCAGCCAAGATCGGGGATACACAGATACGCAGTATTTT
CDR3aa: CASSQDRGYTDTQYF
j_gene: TRBJ2-3
abundance: -
v_gene: TRBV3-1/TRBV3-2
d_gene: -

CDR3nt: TGTGCCAGCAGGACAGCCGCGGAAGTCACCCAGTACTTC
CDR3aa: CASRTAAEVTQYF
j_gene: TRBJ2-5
abundance: few
v_gene: TRBV7-2
d_gene: -

CDR3nt: TGTGCCAGCACCCCGACGGGGTCTAACTATGGCTACACCTTC
CDR3aa: CASTPTGSNYGYTF
j_gene: TRBJ1-2
abundance: -
v_gene: TRBV7-9
d_gene: -

CDR3nt: TGTGCCAGCAGCTTACGAGGGGGATATGGCTACACCTTC
CDR3aa: CASSLRGGYGYTF
j_gene: TRBJ1-2
abundance: -
v_gene: TRBV7-6
d_gene: -

CDR3nt: TGTGCCAGCAGCCCCTCGGGGTGGGGCTACACCTTC
CDR3aa: CASSPSGWGYTF
j_gene: TRBJ1-2
abundance: few
v_gene: TRBV7-9
d_gene: -

CDR3nt: TGTGCCAGCAGCCAAAGGGGCCCAGATACGCAGTATTTT
CDR3aa: CASSQRGPDTQYF
j_gene: TRBJ2-3
abundance: -
v_gene: TRBV3-1/TRBV3-2
d_gene: -

CDR3nt: TGTGCCAGCAGTGAAGCGCTTAGGAACACCGGGGAGCTGTTTTTT
CDR3aa: CASSEALRNTGELFF
j_gene: TRBJ2-2
abundance: once
v_gene: TRBV2
d_gene: -

CDR3nt: TGTGCCAGCAGTTACCAGCGCGAGCAGTACTTC
CDR3aa: CASSYQREQYF
j_gene: TRBJ2-7
abundance: once
v_gene: TRBV6-6
d_gene: -

CDR3nt: TGTGCCAGTAGTATAGAGCAGGGGGCTAACTATGGCTACACCTTC
CDR3aa: CASSIEQGANYGYTF
j_gene: TRBJ1-2
abundance: -
v_gene: TRBV19
d_gene: TRBD1

CDR3nt: TGTGCCAGCAGTGAAGGAATACCGGGACAGGTAAACAATGAGCAGTTCTTC
CDR3aa: CASSEGIPGQVNNEQFF
j_gene: TRBJ2-1
abundance: -
v_gene: TRBV6-1
d_gene: TRBD1

CDR3nt: TGTGCCAGCTCATTTTCAGGGGGAGCTGAAGCTTTCTTT
CDR3aa: CASSFSGGAEAFF
j_gene: TRBJ1-1
abundance: -
v_gene: TRBV18
d_gene: TRBD1

CDR3nt: TGTGCCAGCAGCTTAAGGACAGGGGGGAACACTGAAGCTTTCTTT
CDR3aa: CASSLRTGGNTEAFF
j_gene: TRBJ1-1
abundance: -
v_gene: TRBV7-9
d_gene: TRBD1

CDR3nt: TGTGCCAGCAGCCTAAGACCAGGACTAGCGGGGGGCACCGGGGAGCTGTTTTTT
CDR3aa: CASSLRPGLAGGTGELFF
j_gene: TRBJ2-2
abundance: -
v_gene: TRBV7-2
d_gene: TRBD2

CDR3nt: TGTGCCAGTAGTATCTCGACAGGGAGAGTCTATGGCTACACCTTC
CDR3aa: CASSISTGRVYGYTF
j_gene: TRBJ1-2
abundance: -
v_gene: TRBV19
d_gene: TRBD1

CDR3nt: TGTGCCAGTACCGGGGGACAGGGTGGCAATCAGCCCCAGCATTTT
CDR3aa: CASTGGQGGNQPQHF
j_gene: TRBJ1-5
abundance: -
v_gene: TRBV19
d_gene: TRBD1

CDR3nt: TGTGCCAGCAGCCAAATGGAGCGGGGGTTTCGGCAAGAGACCCAGTACTTC
CDR3aa: CASSQMERGFRQETQYF
j_gene: TRBJ2-5
abundance: once
v_gene: TRBV3-1/TRBV3-2
d_gene: TRBD2

CDR3nt: TGTGCCCTAGCCGAATTCACAGATACGCAGTATTTT
CDR3aa: CALAEFTDTQYF
j_gene: TRBJ2-3
abundance: -
v_gene: TRBV30
d_gene: -

CDR3nt: TGTGCCAGCAGCTTAGTCTCGGGGGGGCCAGATACGCAGTATTTT
CDR3aa: CASSLVSGGPDTQYF
j_gene: TRBJ2-3
abundance: -
v_gene: TRBV11-3
d_gene: TRBD2

CDR3nt: TGTGCCAGCAGCGCGAACGGGGGTCTACCCAATGAGCAGTTCTTC
CDR3aa: CASSANGGLPNEQFF
j_gene: TRBJ2-1
abundance: once
v_gene: TRBV6-5
d_gene: -

CDR3nt: TGTGCCAGCATTACACCGGGACTAGCAGGAGCAGGGTCAGATACGCAGTATTTT
CDR3aa: CASITPGLAGAGSDTQYF
j_gene: TRBJ2-3
abundance: -
v_gene: TRBV27
d_gene: TRBD2

CDR3nt: TGCAGTGCTAGGACACTCTACGAGCAGTACTTC
CDR3aa: CSARTLYEQYF
j_gene: TRBJ2-7
abundance: -
v_gene: TRBV20-1
d_gene: -

CDR3nt: TGTGCCAGCAGCGAAATAGCGGGAGAACGGTATGGCTACACCTTC
CDR3aa: CASSEIAGERYGYTF
j_gene: TRBJ1-2
abundance: few
v_gene: TRBV6-2/TRBV6-3
d_gene: -

CDR3nt: TGTGCCAGCAGCCCCGGAGCTCCGCCCTACGAGCAGTACTTC
CDR3aa: CASSPGAPPYEQYF
j_gene: TRBJ2-7
abundance: -
v_gene: TRBV7-2
d_gene: -

CDR3nt: TGCGCCAGCAGCCTGGGACAGGGCGAGGGGGGCTACACCTTC
CDR3aa: CASSLGQGEGGYTF
j_gene: TRBJ1-2
abundance: -
v_gene: TRBV5-1
d_gene: TRBD1

CDR3nt: TGCAGCGTCCGGGACAGCAACACTGAAGCTTTCTTT
CDR3aa: CSVRDSNTEAFF
j_gene: TRBJ1-1
abundance: -
v_gene: TRBV29-1
d_gene: TRBD1

CDR3nt: TGTGCCAGTAGTACCCTAAGCACAGATACGCAGTATTTT
CDR3aa: CASSTLSTDTQYF
j_gene: TRBJ2-3
abundance: few
v_gene: TRBV19
d_gene: -

CDR3nt: TGTGCCAGCAGCTTACATCCCGGGGGCTACGAGCAGTACTTC
CDR3aa: CASSLHPGGYEQYF
j_gene: TRBJ2-7
abundance: -
v_gene: TRBV11-1
d_gene: -

CDR3nt: TGCGCCAGCAGCTTTTCAGGGGACAGCACTGAAGCTTTCTTT
CDR3aa: CASSFSGDSTEAFF
j_gene: TRBJ1-1
abundance: -
v_gene: TRBV5-1
d_gene: TRBD1

CDR3nt: TGTGCCAGCAGCTTAGATCGGGGGACAGTCTATGGCTACACCTTC
CDR3aa: CASSLDRGTVYGYTF
j_gene: TRBJ1-2
abundance: -
v_gene: TRBV11-2
d_gene: TRBD1

CDR3nt: TGCAGCGTTGGCCCTAGCGGGGGTGACACAGATACGCAGTATTTT
CDR3aa: CSVGPSGGDTDTQYF
j_gene: TRBJ2-3
abundance: -
v_gene: TRBV29-1
d_gene: TRBD2

CDR3nt: TGTGCCAGTGTCCGGGACACCAAAAACATTCAGTACTTC
CDR3aa: CASVRDTKNIQYF
j_gene: TRBJ2-4
abundance: once
v_gene: TRBV2
d_gene: -

CDR3nt: TGCGCCAGCAGTGAGGTTGAGAGTAGCGGGGGGGGACCTTACAATGAGCAGTTCTTC
CDR3aa: CASSEVESSGGGPYNEQFF
j_gene: TRBJ2-1
abundance: once
v_gene: TRBV10-2
d_gene: TRBD2

CDR3nt: TGTGCCAGCAGCGGGAGCGGGGGGCCCTCCACAGATACGCAGTATTTT
CDR3aa: CASSGSGGPSTDTQYF
j_gene: TRBJ2-3
abundance: -
v_gene: TRBV7-2
d_gene: TRBD2

CDR3nt: TGTGCCAGCAGCCAAGACAGATTTCAGTTCTTC
CDR3aa: CASSQDRFQFF
j_gene: TRBJ2-1
abundance: -
v_gene: TRBV3-1/TRBV3-2
d_gene: -

CDR3nt: TGTGCCAGCAGCTTAGAGATTGGGGGACTAAGCAGATACGAGCAGTACTTC
CDR3aa: CASSLEIGGLSRYEQYF
j_gene: TRBJ2-7
abundance: -
v_gene: TRBV11-2
d_gene: TRBD2

CDR3nt: TGCGCCAGCAGCTCGGGACTAGCGGGGGCCACGACTAGCACAGATACGCAGTATTTT
CDR3aa: CASSSGLAGATTSTDTQYF
j_gene: TRBJ2-3
abundance: -
v_gene: TRBV5-1
d_gene: TRBD2

CDR3nt: TGTGCCAGCAGCTTGGAGAGGGACAGGGCGATCTATGGCTACACCTTC
CDR3aa: CASSLERDRAIYGYTF
j_gene: TRBJ1-2
abundance: -
v_gene: TRBV5-6
d_gene: TRBD1

CDR3nt: TGTGCCAGCAGTTATGACAATCGAAGAAAGCCCCAGCATTTT
CDR3aa: CASSYDNRRKPQHF
j_gene: TRBJ1-5
abundance: -
v_gene: TRBV6-5
d_gene: -